Below, 20 T cell receptor beta chains from the same sample are listed, as sequenced in a study of breast tumors, draining lymph nodes, adjacent tissues. Breast cancer patients provided tissue from their axillary draining lymph nodes. From the multiplex PCR reads, TCRdb called clonotypes with MiXCR, one entry per CDR3 protein. The data show about 230,000 distinct CDR3 sequences, about a third seen once. Sequencing was done on a sample of axillary lymph node tissue. These TCRs come from a female donor with breast cancer. Some clones in this sample may be carry-over from other donors' samples.

In this sample, this clonotype turned up many times. This chain uses TRBV20-1 with TRBJ2-7, with 13 bases lining up with TRBD2. J lost 4 bases, V lost 4 bases, and 10 bases had no gene match. The CDR3 extends over 16 amino acids. CDR1 is DFQATT and CDR2 is SNEGSKA in the germline V gene (reference sequence). The CDR3 sequence: CSAKGTSGTSHYEQYF. CDR3 in DNA: TGCAGTGCTAAAGGGACTAGCGGGACCTCCCATTACGAGCAGTACTTC.

This clonotype was picked up many times. The rearrangement joins TRBV18 to TRBJ2-3; D ambiguous. Trimming removed 3 bases from V and 4 bases from J, with 5 bases in between. This CDR3 is built from 12 residues. The germline V gene has CDR1 KGHSH and CDR2 LQKENI. CDR3 region: CASSPSSDTQYF. For the CDR3, the DNA is TGTGCCAGCTCACCTTCGTCAGATACGCAGTATTTT. The full variable domain, its missing parts supplied by reference TRBV18 and TRBJ2-3, is NAGVMQNPRHLVRRRGQEARLRCSPMKGHSHVYWYRQLPEEGLKFMVYLQKENIIDESGMPKERFSAEFPKEGPSILRIQQVVRGDSAAYFCASSPSSDTQYFGPGTRLTVL.

Remarks on this clonotype: This may be a read error: a much more frequent sequence differs by one nucleotide. V gene TRBV7-2 combines with J gene TRBJ2-3, with TRBD2 identical over 13 bases. Trimming took 5 bases from V and 2 from J; bases not matched to a gene: 7. The CDR3 contains 17 residues. Germline CDR1 SGHTA, CDR2 FQGNSA. CDR3 sequence reads: CTSSLWTSGSTTDTQYF. The CDR3 DNA sequence: TGTACCAGCAGCCTCTGGACTAGCGGGAGTACCACAGATACGCAGTATTTT.

The V gene is TRBV7-2, the J gene TRBJ2-1; 10 bases are a match to TRBD2. Unmatched junction bases numbered 9, after V lost 2 bases and J lost 5 bases. The CDR3 loop spans 17 amino acids. Germline values: CDR1 SGHTA, CDR2 FQGNSA. The CDR3 here is CASSLFSSGGSNNEQFF. For the CDR3, the DNA is TGTGCCAGCAGCTTATTTTCTAGCGGGGGAAGCAACAATGAGCAGTTCTTC. Based on the CDR3 plus reference TRBV7-2 and TRBJ2-1, the full variable domain is GAGVSQSPSNKVTEKGKDVELRCDPISGHTALYWYRQSLGQGLEFLIYFQGNSAPDKSGLPSDRFSAERTGGSVSTLTIQRTQQEDSAVYLCASSLFSSGGSNNEQFFGPGTRLTVL.

This clonotype was detected many times. The chain carries TRBV7-3 and TRBJ2-1; TRBD1 matches at 9 bases. Per the germline V gene, CDR1 is SGHTA and CDR2 is FQGTGA. V lost 5 bases and J lost 4; bases outside the gene matches: 9. This CDR3 has 16 amino acids. The CDR3 is CASSIKTGTGYNEQFF. The CDR3 DNA sequence: TGTGCCAGCAGCATTAAAACCGGGACAGGGTACAATGAGCAGTTCTTC. Full variable domain (rest looked up from reference TRBV7-3 and TRBJ2-1): GAGVSQTPSNKVTEKGKYVELRCDPISGHTALYWYRQSLGQGPEFLIYFQGTGAADDSGLPNDRFFAVRPEGSVSTLKIQRTERGDSAVYLCASSIKTGTGYNEQFFGPGTRLTVL.

This clonotype showed up just a few times. The V and J genes are TRBV18 and TRBJ2-2; 10 nucleotides align to TRBD2. The CDR3 extends over 16 amino acids. Unmatched junction bases numbered 10, after V lost 5 bases and J lost 7 bases. CDR1 is KGHSH and CDR2 is LQKENI in the germline V gene. CDR3 amino acids: CASSALAGVEGGELFF. The CDR3 region has the DNA TGTGCCAGCTCAGCTCTAGCGGGAGTGGAAGGCGGGGAGCTGTTTTTT.

This chain's CDR3 is CASSPRPLARYQETQYF. The CDR3 region has the DNA TGTGCCAGCAGTCCCCGCCCACTAGCGAGGTACCAAGAGACCCAGTACTTC. The chain recombines TRBV12-3 or TRBV12-4 with TRBJ2-5; 7 bases map to TRBD2. With 5 bases clipped from V and 0 bases from J, the junction kept 12 bases outside the gene matches. There are 17 residues in the CDR3.

This clonotype was seen ten or more times. This rearrangement joins TRBV30 to TRBJ2-2; D is undetermined. Germline CDR1 and CDR2: GTSNPN and SVGIG (reference sequence). V lost 0 bases to trimming and J lost 5 bases, with 7 bases between them. The CDR3 runs to 13 residues. The CDR3 sequence is CAWSVLGTGELFF. CDR3 nucleotides: TGTGCCTGGAGTGTTCTAGGAACCGGGGAGCTGTTTTTT.

This clonotype was found many times. This chain uses TRBV30 with TRBJ2-7, with no clear D. The germline CDR1 and CDR2 sequences are GTSNPN and SVGIG (reference sequence). Trimming stripped 4 bases from V and 9 bases from J, with 16 bases between. The CDR3 has 12 residues. For the CDR3, the DNA is TGTGCCTGGACGCCAGGCGGTATCGGGCAGTACTTC. Protein sequence: CAWTPGGIGQYF.

Details on this clonotype: A junction end diverges from the germline sequence, so it may reflect a read error. The chain employs TRBV7-3 and TRBJ2-1; D not certain. This CDR3 is 16 amino acids long. Germline CDR1 reads SGHTA; CDR2 reads FQGTGA. The CDR3 DNA reads as TGTACCAGCAGCTTACGAGCGCAGAGCTCCTACAATGAACAGTTCTTC. Translated: CTSSLRAQSSYNEQFF. Full variable domain (missing parts from reference TRBV7-3 and TRBJ2-1): GAGVSQTPSNKVTEKGKYVELRCDPISGHTALYWYRQSLGQGPEFLIYFQGTGAADDSGLPNDRFFAVRPEGSVSTLKIQRTERGDSAVYLCTSSLRAQSSYNEQFFGPGTRLTVL.

This clonotype was seen ten or more times. This may arise from a read error, as a much more abundant clone is one base away. This rearrangement joins TRBV7-9 to TRBJ2-5, with TRBD2 identical over 7 bases. CDR3 length equals 15 residues. Looked up from germline, CDR1 is SEHNR and CDR2 is FQNEAQ (reference sequence). The CDR3 sequence: CASSPRLAYQETQHF. The CDR3 DNA follows: TGTGCCAGCAGCCCCCGACTAGCATACCAAGAGACCCAGCACTTC.

This clonotype came up many times. The chain uses TRBV20-1 and TRBJ2-3, with D possibly matching TRBD2 (6 bases). V lost 0 bases, J lost 5 bases, and 15 bases lay in between. The CDR3 has 15 amino acids. The germline gives CDR1 DFQATT, CDR2 SNEGSKA (reference sequence). In nucleotides, the CDR3 is TGCAGTGCTAGAGAAGGCGGGGCCCGTAGAGATACGCAGTATTTT. This gives the protein CSAREGGARRDTQYF.

The rearrangement joins TRBV5-1 to TRBJ1-1, with 9 bases lining up with TRBD1. Germline V lookup: CDR1 SGHRS, CDR2 YFSETQ. This CDR3 has 16 amino acids. After removal of 4 bases from V and 4 bases from J, the junction contained 11 bases not matched to a gene. CDR3 nucleotide sequence: TGCGCCAGCAGCCCGCTTACAGGGGGCGGGGGCACTGAAGCTTTCTTT. Translating it yields CASSPLTGGGGTEAFF.

The chain carries TRBV4-2 and TRBJ2-1; TRBD2 matches 11 bases. CDR3 length: 15 residues. Unmatched junction bases numbered 8, after V lost 4 bases and J lost 9 bases. CDR1 LGHNA and CDR2 YNFKEQ come from the germline V gene. The CDR3 coding sequence is TGTGCCAGCAGCCTTACAACTAGCGGGAGCGTTGAGCAGTTCTTC. Amino acids: CASSLTTSGSVEQFF.

This clonotype has at least ten counts. The chain recombines TRBV7-8 with TRBJ2-7; 7 bases are a match to TRBD2. This CDR3 is built from 15 residues. From germline, CDR1 is SGHVS and CDR2 FQNEAQ. Trimming cost V 1 base and J 6 bases; bases outside gene matches: 9. The CDR3 here is CASSLVVGGRSEQYF. The DNA for the CDR3 is TGTGCCAGCAGCTTAGTAGTGGGAGGGCGTAGCGAGCAGTACTTC.

The gene calls are TRBV5-1 and TRBJ1-1, with 7 bases fitting TRBD1. The germline V gene encodes CDR1 SGHRS and CDR2 YFSETQ. The CDR3 loop spans 16 amino acids. Losses at the gene ends were 4 bases for V and 4 bases for J; bases not matched to a gene: 13. This CDR3 is CASSTAKDSGGTEAFF. The CDR3 DNA follows: TGCGCCAGCAGCACCGCAAAGGACTCAGGGGGCACTGAAGCTTTCTTT.

In this sample, this clonotype turned up many times. The chain joins TRBV25-1 to TRBJ1-1; D is unclear. Deletions cut 6 bases from V and 4 bases from J, with 6 bases between. There are 11 residues in the CDR3. Looked up from germline, CDR1 is MGHDK and CDR2 is SYGVNS. CDR3 sequence reads: CASRDGTEAFF. The CDR3 region has the DNA TGTGCCAGCAGGGACGGCACTGAAGCTTTCTTT.

This clonotype was seen at least ten times. V usage is TRBV6-2 or TRBV6-3 and J usage is TRBJ2-1; TRBD1 might be the D (5 bases). The length of the CDR3 is 14 residues. V gave up 7 bases and J gave up 4 bases, with 14 bases separating them. Germline CDR1 reads MNHEY; CDR2 reads SVGEGT. The CDR3 sequence is CASTIPPGYNEQFF. For the CDR3, the DNA is TGTGCCAGCACCATACCCCCAGGGTACAATGAGCAGTTCTTC.

The sample holds many counts of this clonotype. The V call is TRBV5-8, the J call TRBJ2-7; the match to TRBD2 covers 7 bases. Per the germline V gene, CDR1 is SGHTS and CDR2 is YDEGEE. The ends lost 8 bases at V and 2 bases at J; junction bases unmatched: 16. The CDR3 totals 16 residues. The CDR3: CARARLAVPLTYEQYF. CDR3 nucleotide sequence: TGTGCCAGAGCCCGTCTAGCGGTACCTCTGACCTACGAGCAGTACTTC.

Concerning this clonotype itself: The conserved phenylalanine or tryptophan normally closing the CDR3 is absent here, so this likely arose from a read error. The chain uses TRBV7-9 and TRBJ2-1; 10 bases map to TRBD1. The CDR3 sequence is 16 residues long. Germline assignment: CDR1 SEHNR and CDR2 FQNEAQ (reference sequence). Unmatched junction bases numbered 12, after V lost 5 bases and J lost 8 bases. CDR3 sequence reads: CASSARQGAREDEQFI. The CDR3 nucleotides are TGTGCCAGCAGCGCCCGACAGGGGGCAAGGGAGGATGAGCAGTTCATC.